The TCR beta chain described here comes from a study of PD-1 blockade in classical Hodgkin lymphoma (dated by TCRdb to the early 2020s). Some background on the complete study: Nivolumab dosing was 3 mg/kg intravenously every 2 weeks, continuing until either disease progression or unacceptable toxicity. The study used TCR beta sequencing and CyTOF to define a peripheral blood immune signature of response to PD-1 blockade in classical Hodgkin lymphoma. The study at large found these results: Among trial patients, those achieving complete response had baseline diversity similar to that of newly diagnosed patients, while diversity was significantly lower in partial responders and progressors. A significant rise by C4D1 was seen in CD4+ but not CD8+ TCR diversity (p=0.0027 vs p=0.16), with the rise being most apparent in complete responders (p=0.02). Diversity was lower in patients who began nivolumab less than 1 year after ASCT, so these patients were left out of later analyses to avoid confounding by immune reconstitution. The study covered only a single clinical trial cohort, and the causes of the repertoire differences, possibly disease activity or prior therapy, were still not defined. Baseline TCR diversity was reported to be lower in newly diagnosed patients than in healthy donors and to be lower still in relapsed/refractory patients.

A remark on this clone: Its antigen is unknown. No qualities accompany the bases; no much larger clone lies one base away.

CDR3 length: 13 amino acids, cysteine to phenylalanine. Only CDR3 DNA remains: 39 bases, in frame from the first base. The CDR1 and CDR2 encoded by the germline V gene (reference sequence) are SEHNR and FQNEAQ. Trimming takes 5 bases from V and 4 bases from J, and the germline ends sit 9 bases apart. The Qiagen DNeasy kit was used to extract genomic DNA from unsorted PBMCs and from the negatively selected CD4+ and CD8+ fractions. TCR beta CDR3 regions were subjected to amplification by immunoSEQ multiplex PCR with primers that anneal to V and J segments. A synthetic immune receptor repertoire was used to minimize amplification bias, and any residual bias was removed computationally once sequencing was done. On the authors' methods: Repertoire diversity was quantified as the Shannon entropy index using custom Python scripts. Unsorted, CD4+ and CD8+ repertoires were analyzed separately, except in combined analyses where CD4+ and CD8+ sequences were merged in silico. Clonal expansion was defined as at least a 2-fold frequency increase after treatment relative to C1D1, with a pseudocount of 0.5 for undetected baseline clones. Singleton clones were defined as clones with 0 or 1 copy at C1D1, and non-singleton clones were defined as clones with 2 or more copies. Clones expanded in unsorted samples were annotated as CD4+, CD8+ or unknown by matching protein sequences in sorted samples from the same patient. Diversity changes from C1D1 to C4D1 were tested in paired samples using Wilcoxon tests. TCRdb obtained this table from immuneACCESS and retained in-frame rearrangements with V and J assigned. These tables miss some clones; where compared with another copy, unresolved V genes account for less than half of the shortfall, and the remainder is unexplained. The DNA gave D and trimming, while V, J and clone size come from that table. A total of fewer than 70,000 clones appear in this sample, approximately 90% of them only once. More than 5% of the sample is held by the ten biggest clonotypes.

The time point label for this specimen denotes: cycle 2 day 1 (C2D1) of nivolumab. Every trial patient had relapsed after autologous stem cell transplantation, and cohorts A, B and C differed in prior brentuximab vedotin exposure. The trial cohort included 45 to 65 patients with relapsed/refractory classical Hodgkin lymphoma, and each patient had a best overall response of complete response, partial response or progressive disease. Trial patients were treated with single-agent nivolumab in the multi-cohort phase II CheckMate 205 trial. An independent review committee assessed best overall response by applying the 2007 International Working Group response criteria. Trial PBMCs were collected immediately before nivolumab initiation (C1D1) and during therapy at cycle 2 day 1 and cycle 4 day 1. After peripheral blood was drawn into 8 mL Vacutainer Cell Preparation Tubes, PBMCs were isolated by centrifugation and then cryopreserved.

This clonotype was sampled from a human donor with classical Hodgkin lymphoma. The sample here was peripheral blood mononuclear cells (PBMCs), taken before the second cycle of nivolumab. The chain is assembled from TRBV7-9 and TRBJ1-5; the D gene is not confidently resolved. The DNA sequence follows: TGTGCCAGCAGCCGCAACGGGAATCAGCCCCAGCATTTT. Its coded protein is CASSRNGNQPQHF.